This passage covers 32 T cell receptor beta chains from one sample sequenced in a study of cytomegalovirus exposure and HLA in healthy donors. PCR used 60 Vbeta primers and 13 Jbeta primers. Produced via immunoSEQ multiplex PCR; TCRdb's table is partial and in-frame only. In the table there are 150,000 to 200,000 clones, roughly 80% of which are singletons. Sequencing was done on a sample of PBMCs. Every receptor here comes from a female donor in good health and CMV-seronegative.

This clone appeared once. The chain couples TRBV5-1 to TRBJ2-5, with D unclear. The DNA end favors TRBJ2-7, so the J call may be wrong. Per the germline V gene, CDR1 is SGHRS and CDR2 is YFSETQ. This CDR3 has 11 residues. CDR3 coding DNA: TGCGCCAGCAGCCTGGGTACCGAGCAGTACTTC. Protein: CASSLGTEQYF.

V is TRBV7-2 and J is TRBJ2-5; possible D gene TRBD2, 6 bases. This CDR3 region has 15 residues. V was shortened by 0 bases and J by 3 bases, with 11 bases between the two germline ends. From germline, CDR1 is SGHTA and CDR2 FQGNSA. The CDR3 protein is CASSLASGLKETQYF. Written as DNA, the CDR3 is TGTGCCAGCAGCTTAGCTTCGGGACTCAAAGAGACCCAGTACTTC.

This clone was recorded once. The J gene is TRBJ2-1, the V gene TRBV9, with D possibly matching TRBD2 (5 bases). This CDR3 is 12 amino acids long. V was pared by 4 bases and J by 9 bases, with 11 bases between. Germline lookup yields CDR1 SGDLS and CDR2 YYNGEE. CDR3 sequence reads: CASSQEEGEQFF. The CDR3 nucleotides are TGTGCCAGCAGCCAGGAAGAGGGTGAGCAGTTCTTC.

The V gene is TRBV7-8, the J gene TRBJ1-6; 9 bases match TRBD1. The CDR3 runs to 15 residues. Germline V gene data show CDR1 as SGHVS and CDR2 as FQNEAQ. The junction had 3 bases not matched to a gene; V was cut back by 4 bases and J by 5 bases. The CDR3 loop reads CASSSTGGNNSPLHF. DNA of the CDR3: TGTGCCAGCAGCTCGACAGGGGGGAATAATTCACCCCTCCACTTT.

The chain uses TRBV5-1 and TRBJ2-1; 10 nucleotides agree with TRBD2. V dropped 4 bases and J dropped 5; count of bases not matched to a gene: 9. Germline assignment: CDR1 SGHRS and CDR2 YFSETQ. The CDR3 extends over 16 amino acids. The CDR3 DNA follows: TGCGCCAGCAGCCGGAAGGGAGCGGGGGGGGACAATGAGCAGTTCTTC. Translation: CASSRKGAGGDNEQFF. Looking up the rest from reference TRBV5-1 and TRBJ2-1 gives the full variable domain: KAGVTQTPRYLIKTRGQQVTLSCSPISGHRSVSWYQQTPGQGLQFLFEYFSETQRNKGNFPGRFSGRQFSNSRSEMNVSTLELGDSALYLCASSRKGAGGDNEQFFGPGTRLTVL.

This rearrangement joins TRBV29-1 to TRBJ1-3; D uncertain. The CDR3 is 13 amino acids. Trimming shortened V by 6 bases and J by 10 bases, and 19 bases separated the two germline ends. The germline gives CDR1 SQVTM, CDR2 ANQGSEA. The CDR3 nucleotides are TGCAGCGTCTCCCCGGGCGGACTGGGAACCATATATTTT. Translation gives CSVSPGGLGTIYF.

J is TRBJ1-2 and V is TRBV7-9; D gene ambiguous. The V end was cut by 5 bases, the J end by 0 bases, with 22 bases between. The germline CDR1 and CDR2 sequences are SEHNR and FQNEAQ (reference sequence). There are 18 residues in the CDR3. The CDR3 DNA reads TGTGCCAGCAGCCCCCCCCCACGGGGAGGATCAGCTAACTATGGCTACACCTTC. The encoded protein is CASSPPPRGGSANYGYTF.

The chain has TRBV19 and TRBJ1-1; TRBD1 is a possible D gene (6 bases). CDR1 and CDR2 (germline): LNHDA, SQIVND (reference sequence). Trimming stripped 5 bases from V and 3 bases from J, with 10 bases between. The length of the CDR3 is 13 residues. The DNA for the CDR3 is TGTGCCAGTAGTCAGGGGACATACACTGAAGCTTTCTTT. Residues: CASSQGTYTEAFF.

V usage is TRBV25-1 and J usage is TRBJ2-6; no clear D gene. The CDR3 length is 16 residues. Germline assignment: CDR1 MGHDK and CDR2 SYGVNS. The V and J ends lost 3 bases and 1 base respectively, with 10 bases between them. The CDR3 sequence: CASSDPGGSGANVLTF. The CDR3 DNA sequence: TGTGCCAGCAGTGATCCGGGTGGTTCTGGGGCCAACGTCCTGACTTTC.

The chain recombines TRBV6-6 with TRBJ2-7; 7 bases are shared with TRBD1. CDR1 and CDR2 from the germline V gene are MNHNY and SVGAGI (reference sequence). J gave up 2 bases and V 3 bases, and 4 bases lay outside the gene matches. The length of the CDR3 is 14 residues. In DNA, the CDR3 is TGTGCCAGCAGTTATACGGGACAGACCTACGAGCAGTACTTC. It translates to CASSYTGQTYEQYF.

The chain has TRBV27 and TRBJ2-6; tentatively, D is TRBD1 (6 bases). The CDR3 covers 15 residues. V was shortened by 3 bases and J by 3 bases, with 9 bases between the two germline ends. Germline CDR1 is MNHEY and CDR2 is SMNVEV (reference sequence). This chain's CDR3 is CASSFQGYGANVLTF. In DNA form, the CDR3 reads TGTGCCAGCAGTTTTCAGGGGTATGGGGCCAACGTCCTGACTTTC. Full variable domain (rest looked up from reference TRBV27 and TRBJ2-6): EAQVTQNPRYLITVTGKKLTVTCSQNMNHEYMSWYRQDPGLGLRQIYYSMNVEVTDKGDVPEGYKVSRKEKRNFPLILESPSPNQTSLYFCASSFQGYGANVLTFGAGSRLTVL.

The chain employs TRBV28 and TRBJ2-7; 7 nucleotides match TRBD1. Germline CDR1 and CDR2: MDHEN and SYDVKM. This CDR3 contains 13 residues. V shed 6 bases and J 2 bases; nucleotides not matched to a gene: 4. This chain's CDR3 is CASSWGTAYEQYF. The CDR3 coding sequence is TGTGCCAGCAGCTGGGGGACAGCCTACGAGCAGTACTTC.

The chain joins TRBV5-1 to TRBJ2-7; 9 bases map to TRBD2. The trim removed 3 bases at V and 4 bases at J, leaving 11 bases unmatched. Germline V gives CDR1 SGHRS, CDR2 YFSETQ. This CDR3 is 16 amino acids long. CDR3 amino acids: CASSSLSGGIGYEQYF. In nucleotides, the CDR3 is TGCGCCAGCAGCTCGCTTAGCGGGGGCATAGGGTACGAGCAGTACTTC.

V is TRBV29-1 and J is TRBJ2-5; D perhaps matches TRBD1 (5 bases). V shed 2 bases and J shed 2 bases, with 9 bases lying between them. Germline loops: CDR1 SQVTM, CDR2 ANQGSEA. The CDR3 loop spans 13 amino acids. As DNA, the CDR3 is TGCAGCGTTGAACCCAGGGCGCAAGAGACCCAGTACTTC. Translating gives CSVEPRAQETQYF. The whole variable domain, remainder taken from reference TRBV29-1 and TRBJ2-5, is SAVISQKPSRDICQRGTSLTIQCQVDSQVTMMFWYRQQPGQSLTLIATANQGSEATYESGFVIDKFPISRPNLTFSTLTVSNMSPEDSSIYLCSVEPRAQETQYFGPGTRLLVL.

CDR3 nucleotides: TGTGCCAGCAGCTCAACTCGAGAGACCCAGTACTTC. Its protein product is CASSSTRETQYF. The rearrangement links TRBV7-2 to TRBJ2-5; D ambiguous. V dropped 4 bases and J dropped 4 bases, with 7 bases sitting between them. Germline V CDR1 and CDR2: SGHTA, FQGNSA. This CDR3 is 12 amino acids long.

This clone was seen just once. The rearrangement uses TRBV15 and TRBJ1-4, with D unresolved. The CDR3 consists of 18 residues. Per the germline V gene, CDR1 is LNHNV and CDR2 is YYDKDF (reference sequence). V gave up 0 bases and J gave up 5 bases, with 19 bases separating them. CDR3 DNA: TGTGCCACCAGCAGAGAACGGACGGGCGGGTGGGCAAATGAAAAACTGTTTTTT. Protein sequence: CATSRERTGGWANEKLFF.

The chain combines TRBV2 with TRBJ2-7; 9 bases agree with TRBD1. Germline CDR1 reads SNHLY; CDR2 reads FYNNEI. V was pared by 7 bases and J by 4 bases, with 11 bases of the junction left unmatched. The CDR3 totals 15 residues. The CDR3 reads CASKSLGQGPYEQYF. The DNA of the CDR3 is TGTGCCAGCAAAAGCTTGGGACAGGGCCCATACGAGCAGTACTTC.

The CDR3, as DNA: TGTGCCAGCAGCTCCGGGACAGGGGGCACTGAAGCTTTCTTT. This gives the protein CASSSGTGGTEAFF. The genes are TRBV5-4 and TRBJ1-1; 11 positions match TRBD1. V was pared by 3 bases and J by 4 bases, with 2 bases of the junction left unmatched. The CDR3 is made up of 14 amino acids. Per germline, CDR1 SGHNT and CDR2 YYREEE (reference sequence).

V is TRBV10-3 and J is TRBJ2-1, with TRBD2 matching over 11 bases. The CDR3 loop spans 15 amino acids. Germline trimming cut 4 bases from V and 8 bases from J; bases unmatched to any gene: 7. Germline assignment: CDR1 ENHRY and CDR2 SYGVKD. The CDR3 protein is CAISASSGGIDEQFF. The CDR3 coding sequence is TGTGCCATCAGTGCTTCTAGCGGGGGGATCGATGAGCAGTTCTTC.

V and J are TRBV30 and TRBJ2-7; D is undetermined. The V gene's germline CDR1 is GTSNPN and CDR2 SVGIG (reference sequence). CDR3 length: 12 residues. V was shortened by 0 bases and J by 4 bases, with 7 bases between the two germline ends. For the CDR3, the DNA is TGTGCCTGGAGTGTTATTAATTACGAGCAGTACTTC. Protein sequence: CAWSVINYEQYF.

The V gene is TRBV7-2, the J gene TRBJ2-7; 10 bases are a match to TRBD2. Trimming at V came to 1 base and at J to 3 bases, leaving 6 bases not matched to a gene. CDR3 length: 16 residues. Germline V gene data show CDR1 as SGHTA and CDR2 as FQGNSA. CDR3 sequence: CASSLGASGGYYEQYF. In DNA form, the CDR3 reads TGTGCCAGCAGCTTAGGTGCTAGCGGGGGCTACTACGAGCAGTACTTC.

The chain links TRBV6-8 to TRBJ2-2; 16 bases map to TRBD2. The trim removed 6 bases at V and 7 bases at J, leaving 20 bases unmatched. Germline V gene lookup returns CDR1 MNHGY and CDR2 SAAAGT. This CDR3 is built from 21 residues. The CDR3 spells CASSHQIAGTSGGAGSGELFF. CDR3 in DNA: TGTGCCAGCAGCCACCAAATCGCCGGGACTAGCGGGGGGGCCGGTAGCGGGGAGCTGTTTTTT.

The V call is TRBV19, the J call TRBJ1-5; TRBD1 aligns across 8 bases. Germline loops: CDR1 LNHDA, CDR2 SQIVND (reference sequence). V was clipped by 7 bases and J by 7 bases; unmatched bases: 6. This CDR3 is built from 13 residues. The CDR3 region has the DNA TGTGCCAGTATGACAGGGGAGTACCAGCCCCAGCATTTT. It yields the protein CASMTGEYQPQHF.

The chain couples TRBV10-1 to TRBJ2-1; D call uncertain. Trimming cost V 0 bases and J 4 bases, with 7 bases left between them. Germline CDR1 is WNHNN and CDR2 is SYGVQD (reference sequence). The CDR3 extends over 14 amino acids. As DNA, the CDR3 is TGCGCCAGCAGTGAGTCGAGCGAGTACAATGAGCAGTTCTTC. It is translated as CASSESSEYNEQFF.

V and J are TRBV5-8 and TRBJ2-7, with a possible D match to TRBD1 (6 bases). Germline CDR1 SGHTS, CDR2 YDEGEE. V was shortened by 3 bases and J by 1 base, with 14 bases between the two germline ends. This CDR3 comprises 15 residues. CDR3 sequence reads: CASSWPGAKSYEQYF. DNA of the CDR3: TGTGCCAGCAGCTGGCCAGGGGCGAAGTCCTACGAGCAGTACTTC.

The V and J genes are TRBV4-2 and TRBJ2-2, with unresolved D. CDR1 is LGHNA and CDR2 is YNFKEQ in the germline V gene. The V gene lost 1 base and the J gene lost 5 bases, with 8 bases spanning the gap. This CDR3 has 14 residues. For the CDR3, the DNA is TGTGCCAGCAGCCAAGTAGAGGAAACCGGGGAGCTGTTTTTT. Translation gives CASSQVEETGELFF.

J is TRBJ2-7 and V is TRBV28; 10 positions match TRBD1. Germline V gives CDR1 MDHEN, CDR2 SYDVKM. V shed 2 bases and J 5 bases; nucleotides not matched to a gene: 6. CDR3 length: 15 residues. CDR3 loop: CASSLAGTGAHEQYF. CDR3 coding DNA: TGTGCCAGCAGTTTAGCTGGGACAGGGGCCCACGAGCAGTACTTC.

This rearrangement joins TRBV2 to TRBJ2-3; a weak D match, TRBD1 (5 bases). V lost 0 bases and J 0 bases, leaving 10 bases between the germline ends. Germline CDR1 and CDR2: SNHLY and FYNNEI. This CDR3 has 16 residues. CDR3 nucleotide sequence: TGTGCCAGCAGTGAAGCGGGGCAGGTTAGCACAGATACGCAGTATTTT. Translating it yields CASSEAGQVSTDTQYF.

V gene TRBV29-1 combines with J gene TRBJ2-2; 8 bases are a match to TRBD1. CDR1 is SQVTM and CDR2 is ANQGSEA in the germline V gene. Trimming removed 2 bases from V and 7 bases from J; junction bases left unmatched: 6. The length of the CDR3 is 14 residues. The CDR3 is CSVEKGQAVGELFF. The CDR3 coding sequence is TGCAGCGTTGAAAAGGGACAGGCCGTCGGGGAGCTGTTTTTT.

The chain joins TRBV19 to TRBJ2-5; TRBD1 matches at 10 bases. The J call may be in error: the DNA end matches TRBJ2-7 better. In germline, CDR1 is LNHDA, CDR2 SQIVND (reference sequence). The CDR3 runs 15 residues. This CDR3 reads CASSIRTGGLYEQYF. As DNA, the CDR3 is TGTGCCAGTAGTATACGGACAGGGGGTCTCTACGAGCAGTACTTC.

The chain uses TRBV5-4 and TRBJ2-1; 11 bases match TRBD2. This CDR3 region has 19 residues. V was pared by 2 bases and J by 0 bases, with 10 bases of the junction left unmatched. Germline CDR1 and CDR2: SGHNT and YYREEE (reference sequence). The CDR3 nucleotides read TGTGCCAGCAGCTTCCCGGATGGACTAGCGGGTTTCTCCTACAATGAGCAGTTCTTC. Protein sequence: CASSFPDGLAGFSYNEQFF.

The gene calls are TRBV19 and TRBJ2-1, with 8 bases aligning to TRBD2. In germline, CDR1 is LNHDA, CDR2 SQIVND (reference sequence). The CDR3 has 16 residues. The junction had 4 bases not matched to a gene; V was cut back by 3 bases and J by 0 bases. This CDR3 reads CASSILAGSSYNEQFF. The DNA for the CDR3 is TGTGCCAGTAGTATCTTAGCGGGAAGCTCCTACAATGAGCAGTTCTTC.